The sequence of this T cell receptor (beta chain) was determined in a study of brain T cells in children with intractable seizures. Germline V gene sequence: CDR1 SNHLY, CDR2 FYNNEI. The CDR3 length is 14 residues. Trimming took off 6 bases at V and 3 bases at J, with 15 bases between the two ends. Regarding this clone: Its target is unknown.

Assay used: immunoSEQ multiplex PCR; TCRdb lists only in-frame clones, some missing. The sample has about 340,000 clones, nearly 95% seen once; the top ten hold roughly 5.8%. Time point defined: blood from clinic visit 5 months post-surgery; TSC patient then seizure free. The sequenced cases were selected for having the highest brain T cell transcript signatures. The study's findings and limits: Absence of clones before surgery may stem from lower sequencing depth.

This sequence was found in a boy under two years old with tuberous sclerosis and intractable seizures. This chain joins TRBV2 and TRBJ2-7, with D maybe TRBD2 (6 bases). The material sequenced was peripheral blood, taken 4 to 5 months after surgery. Written as DNA, the CDR3 is TGTGCCAGCAGGCCCGCGGGACCGAGCTACGAGCAGTACTTC. Encoded protein: CASRPAGPSYEQYF.